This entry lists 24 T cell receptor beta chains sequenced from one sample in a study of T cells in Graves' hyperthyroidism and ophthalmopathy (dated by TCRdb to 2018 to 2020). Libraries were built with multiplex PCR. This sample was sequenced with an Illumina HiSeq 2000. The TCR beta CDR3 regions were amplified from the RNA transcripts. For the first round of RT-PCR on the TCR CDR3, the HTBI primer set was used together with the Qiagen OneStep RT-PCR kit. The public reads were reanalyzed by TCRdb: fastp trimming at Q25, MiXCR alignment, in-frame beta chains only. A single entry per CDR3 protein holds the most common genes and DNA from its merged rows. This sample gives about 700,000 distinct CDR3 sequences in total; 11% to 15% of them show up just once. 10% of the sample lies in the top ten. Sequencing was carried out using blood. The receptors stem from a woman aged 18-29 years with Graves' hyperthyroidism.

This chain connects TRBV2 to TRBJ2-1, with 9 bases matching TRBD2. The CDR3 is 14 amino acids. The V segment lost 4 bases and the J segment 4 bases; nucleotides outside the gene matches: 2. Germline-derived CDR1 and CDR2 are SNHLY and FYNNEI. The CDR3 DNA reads TGTGCCAGCAGTGTAGCGGGAGAGTACAATGAGCAGTTCTTC. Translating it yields CASSVAGEYNEQFF.

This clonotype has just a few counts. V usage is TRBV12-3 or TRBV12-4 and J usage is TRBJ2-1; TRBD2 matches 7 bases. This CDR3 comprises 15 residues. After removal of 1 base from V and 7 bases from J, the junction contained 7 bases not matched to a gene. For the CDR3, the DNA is TGTGCCAGCAGTTTAGGGCTAGCGGTTTTTAATGAGCAGTTCTTC. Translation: CASSLGLAVFNEQFF.

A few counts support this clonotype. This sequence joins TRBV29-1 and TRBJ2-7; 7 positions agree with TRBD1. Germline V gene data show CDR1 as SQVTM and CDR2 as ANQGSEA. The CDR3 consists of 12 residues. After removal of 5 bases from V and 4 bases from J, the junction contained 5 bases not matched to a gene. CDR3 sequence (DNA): TGCAGCGTTACGGGACAGCATTACGAGCAGTACTTC. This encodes CSVTGQHYEQYF.

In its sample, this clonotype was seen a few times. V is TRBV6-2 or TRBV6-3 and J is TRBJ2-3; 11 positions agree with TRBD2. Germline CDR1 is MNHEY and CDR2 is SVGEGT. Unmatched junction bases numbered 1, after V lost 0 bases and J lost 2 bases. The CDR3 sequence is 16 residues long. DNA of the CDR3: TGTGCCAGCAGTTACTCTAGCGGGAGGGCCACAGATACGCAGTATTTT. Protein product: CASSYSSGRATDTQYF.

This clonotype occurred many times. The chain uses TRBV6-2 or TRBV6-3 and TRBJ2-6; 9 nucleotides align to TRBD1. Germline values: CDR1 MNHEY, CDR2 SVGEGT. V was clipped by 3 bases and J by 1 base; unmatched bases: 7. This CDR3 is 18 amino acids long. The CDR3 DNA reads TGTGCCAGCAGTTATAGAGGACAGGGGAGATCTGGGGCCAACGTCCTGACTTTC. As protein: CASSYRGQGRSGANVLTF.

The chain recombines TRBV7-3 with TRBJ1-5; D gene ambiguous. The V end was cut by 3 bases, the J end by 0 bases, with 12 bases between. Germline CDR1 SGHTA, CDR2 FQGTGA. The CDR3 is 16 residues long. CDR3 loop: CASSFPPAYSNQPQHF. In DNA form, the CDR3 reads TGTGCCAGCAGCTTTCCCCCAGCATATAGCAATCAGCCCCAGCATTTT. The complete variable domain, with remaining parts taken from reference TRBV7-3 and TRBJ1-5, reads GAGVSQTPSNKVTEKGKYVELRCDPISGHTALYWYRQSLGQGPEFLIYFQGTGAADDSGLPNDRFFAVRPEGSVSTLKIQRTERGDSAVYLCASSFPPAYSNQPQHFGDGTRLSIL.

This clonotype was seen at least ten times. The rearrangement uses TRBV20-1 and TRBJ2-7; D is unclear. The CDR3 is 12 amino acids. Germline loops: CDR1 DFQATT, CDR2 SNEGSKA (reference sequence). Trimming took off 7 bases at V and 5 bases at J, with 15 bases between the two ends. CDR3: CSVNKPGDEQYF. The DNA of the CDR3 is TGCAGTGTCAACAAACCTGGTGACGAGCAGTACTTC.

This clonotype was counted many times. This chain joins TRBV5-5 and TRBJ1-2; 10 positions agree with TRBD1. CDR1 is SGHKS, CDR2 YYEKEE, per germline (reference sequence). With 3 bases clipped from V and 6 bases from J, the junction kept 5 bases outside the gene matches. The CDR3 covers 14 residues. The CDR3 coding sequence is TGTGCCAGCAGCTCGACAGGGGGCGCGAATGGCTACACCTTC. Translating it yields CASSSTGGANGYTF.

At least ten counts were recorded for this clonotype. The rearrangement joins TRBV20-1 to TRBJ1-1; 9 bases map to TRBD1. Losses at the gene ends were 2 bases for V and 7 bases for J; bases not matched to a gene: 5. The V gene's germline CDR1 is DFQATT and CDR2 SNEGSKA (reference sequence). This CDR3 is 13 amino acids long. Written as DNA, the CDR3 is TGCAGTGCTAGACGGGACAGGGTAGGTGAAGCTTTCTTT. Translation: CSARRDRVGEAFF.

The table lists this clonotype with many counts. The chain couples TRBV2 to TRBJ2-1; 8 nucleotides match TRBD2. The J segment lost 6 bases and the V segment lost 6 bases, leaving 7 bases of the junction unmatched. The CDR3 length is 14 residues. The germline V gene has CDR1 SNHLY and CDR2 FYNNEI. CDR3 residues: CASSSGSYGNEQFF. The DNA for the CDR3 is TGTGCCAGCAGCAGCGGGAGCTATGGCAATGAGCAGTTCTTC.

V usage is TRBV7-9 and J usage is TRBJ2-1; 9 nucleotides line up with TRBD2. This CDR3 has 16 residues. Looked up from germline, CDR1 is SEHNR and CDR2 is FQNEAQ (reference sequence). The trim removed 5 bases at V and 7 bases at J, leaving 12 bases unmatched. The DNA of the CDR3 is TGTGCCAGCAGCCATTTTAGCGGGAGTGAGGCGAATGAGCAGTTCTTC. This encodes CASSHFSGSEANEQFF.

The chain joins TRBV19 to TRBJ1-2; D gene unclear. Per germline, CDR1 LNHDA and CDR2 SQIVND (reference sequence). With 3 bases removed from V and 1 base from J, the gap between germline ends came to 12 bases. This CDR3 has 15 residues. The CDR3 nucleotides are TGTGCCAGTAGTATCTCCGGGCTCTTTAACTATGGCTACACCTTC. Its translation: CASSISGLFNYGYTF.

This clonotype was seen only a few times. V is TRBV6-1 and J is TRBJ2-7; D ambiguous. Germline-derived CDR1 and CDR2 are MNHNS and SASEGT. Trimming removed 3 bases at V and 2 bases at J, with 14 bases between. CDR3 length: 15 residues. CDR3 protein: CASSEGSLPTYEQYF. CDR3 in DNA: TGTGCCAGCAGTGAGGGGTCCTTACCTACCTACGAGCAGTACTTC.

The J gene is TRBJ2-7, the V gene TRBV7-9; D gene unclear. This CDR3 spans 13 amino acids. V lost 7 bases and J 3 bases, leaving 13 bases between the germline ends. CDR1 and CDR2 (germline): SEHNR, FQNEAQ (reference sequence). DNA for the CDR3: TGTGCCAGCACGACGCTCTATAACTACGAGCAGTACTTC. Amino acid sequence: CASTTLYNYEQYF.

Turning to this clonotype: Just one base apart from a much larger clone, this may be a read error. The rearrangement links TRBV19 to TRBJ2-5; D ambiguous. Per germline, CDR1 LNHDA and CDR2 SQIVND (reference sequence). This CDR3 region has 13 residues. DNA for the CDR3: TGTACCAGTAGTATAGAGTTCCAAGAGACCCAGTACTTC. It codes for CTSSIEFQETQYF. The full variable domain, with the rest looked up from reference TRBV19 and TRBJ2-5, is DGGITQSPKYLFRKEGQNVTLSCEQNLNHDAMYWYRQDPGQGLRLIYYSQIVNDFQKGDIAEGYSVSREKKESFPLTVTSAQKNPTAFYLCTSSIEFQETQYFGPGTRLLVL.

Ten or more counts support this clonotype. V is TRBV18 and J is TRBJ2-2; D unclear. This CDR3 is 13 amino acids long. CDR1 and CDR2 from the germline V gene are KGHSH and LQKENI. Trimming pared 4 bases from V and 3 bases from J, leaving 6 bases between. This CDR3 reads CASSQSYTGELFF. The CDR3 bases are TGTGCCAGCTCACAAAGCTACACCGGGGAGCTGTTTTTT.

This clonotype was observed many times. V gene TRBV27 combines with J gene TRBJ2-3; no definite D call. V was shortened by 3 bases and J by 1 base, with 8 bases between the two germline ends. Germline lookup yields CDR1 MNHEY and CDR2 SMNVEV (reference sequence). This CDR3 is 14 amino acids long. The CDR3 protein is CASSFYPGTDTQYF. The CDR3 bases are TGTGCCAGCAGTTTCTACCCCGGCACAGATACGCAGTATTTT.

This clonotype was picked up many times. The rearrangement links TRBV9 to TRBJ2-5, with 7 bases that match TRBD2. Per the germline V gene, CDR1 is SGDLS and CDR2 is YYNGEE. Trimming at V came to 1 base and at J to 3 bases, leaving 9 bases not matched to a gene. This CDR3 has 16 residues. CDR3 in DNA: TGTGCCAGCAGCGTACGCGGTACTAGCGAGGAAGAGACCCAGTACTTC. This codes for CASSVRGTSEEETQYF.

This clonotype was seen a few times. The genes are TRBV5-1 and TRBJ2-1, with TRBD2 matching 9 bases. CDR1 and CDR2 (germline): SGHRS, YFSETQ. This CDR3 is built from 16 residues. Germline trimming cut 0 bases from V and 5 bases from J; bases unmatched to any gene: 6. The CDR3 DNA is TGCGCCAGCAGCTTGGTTCCCGCGGGAGGGCACAATGAGCAGTTCTTC. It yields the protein CASSLVPAGGHNEQFF.

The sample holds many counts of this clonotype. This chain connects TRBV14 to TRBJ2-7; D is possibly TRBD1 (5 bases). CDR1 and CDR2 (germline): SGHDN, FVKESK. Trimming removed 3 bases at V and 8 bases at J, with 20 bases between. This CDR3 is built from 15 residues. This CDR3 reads CASSHGQGRLFQQYF. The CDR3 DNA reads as TGTGCCAGCAGCCACGGACAAGGCCGCCTCTTTCAGCAGTACTTC.

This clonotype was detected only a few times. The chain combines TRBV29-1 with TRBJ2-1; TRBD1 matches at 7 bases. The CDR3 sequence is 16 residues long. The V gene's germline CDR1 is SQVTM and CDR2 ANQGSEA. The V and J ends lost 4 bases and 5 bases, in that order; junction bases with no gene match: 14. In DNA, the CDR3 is TGCAGCGTTGGGGGATCCACAGGGGTGGCGCACAATGAGCAGTTCTTC. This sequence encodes CSVGGSTGVAHNEQFF.

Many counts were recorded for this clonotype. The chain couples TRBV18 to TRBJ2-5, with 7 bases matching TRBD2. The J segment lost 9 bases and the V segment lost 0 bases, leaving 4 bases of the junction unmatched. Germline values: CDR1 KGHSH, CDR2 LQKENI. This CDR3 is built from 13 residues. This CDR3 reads CASSPPGGVAQYF. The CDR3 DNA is TGTGCCAGCTCACCACCGGGAGGGGTGGCCCAGTACTTC.

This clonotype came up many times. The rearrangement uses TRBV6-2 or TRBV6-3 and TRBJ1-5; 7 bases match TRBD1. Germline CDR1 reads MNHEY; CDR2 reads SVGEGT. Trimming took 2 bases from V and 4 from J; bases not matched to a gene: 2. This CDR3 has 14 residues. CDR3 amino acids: CASSYGDRNQPQHF. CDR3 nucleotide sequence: TGTGCCAGCAGTTACGGGGACAGAAATCAGCCCCAGCATTTT.

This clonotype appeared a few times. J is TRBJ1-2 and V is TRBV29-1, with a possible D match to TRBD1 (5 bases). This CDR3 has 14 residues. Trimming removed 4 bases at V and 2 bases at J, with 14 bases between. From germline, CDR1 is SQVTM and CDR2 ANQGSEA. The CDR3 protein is CSVVDPGQNYGYTF. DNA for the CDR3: TGCAGCGTTGTTGACCCCGGACAAAACTATGGCTACACCTTC.